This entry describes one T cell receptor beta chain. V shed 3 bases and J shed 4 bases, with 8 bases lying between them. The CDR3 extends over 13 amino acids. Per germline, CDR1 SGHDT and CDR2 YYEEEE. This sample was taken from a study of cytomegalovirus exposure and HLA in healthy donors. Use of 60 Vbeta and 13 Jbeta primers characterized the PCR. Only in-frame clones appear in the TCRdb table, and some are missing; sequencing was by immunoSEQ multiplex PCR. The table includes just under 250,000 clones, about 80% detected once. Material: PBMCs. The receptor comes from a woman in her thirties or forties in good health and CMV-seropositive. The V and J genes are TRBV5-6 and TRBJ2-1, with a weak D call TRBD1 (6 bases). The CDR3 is CASSSDRYNEQFF. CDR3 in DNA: TGTGCCAGCAGCTCGGACAGATACAATGAGCAGTTCTTC. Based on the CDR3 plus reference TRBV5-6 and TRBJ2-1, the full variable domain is DAGVTQSPTHLIKTRGQQVTLRCSPKSGHDTVSWYQQALGQGPQFIFQYYEEEERQRGNFPDRFSGHQFPNYSSELNVNALLLGDSALYLCASSSDRYNEQFFGPGTRLTVL.